A single sample is the source of the 4 T cell receptor beta chains below, sequenced in a study of monozygotic twins with cystic fibrosis. Sequencing was performed with immunoSEQ multiplex PCR; in TCRdb, only in-frame clones are kept and a portion is missing. The top ten clones hold 9.3% of a sample with about 15,000 clones, about 93% of them seen once. The specimen sequenced was blood. The receptors stem from a girl aged 2 to 10 with cystic fibrosis.

V and J are TRBV7-8 and TRBJ2-7, with no clear D. The CDR3 covers 14 residues. The ends were cut back, 0 bases at V and 3 bases at J, with 9 bases in the middle. The germline V gene encodes CDR1 SGHVS and CDR2 FQNEAQ. The CDR3 nucleotides read TGTGCCAGCAGCTTAGCGGGTCTAGGCTACGAGCAGTACTTC. It codes for CASSLAGLGYEQYF.

This clone came up once. The V and J genes are TRBV6-5 and TRBJ1-1; tentatively, D is TRBD1 (5 bases). The CDR3 consists of 11 residues. V shed 5 bases and J shed 8 bases, with 9 bases lying between them. Germline values: CDR1 MNHEY, CDR2 SVGAGI. CDR3 DNA sequence: TGTGCCAGCAGTCGGGGGGTAGAAGCTTTCTTT. This gives the protein CASSRGVEAFF.

The CDR3 protein is CASSTAEGRTEQFF. The CDR3 DNA follows: TGCGCCAGCAGCACGGCTGAGGGAAGGACTGAGCAGTTCTTC. V gene TRBV5-1 combines with J gene TRBJ2-1; TRBD2 might be the D (5 bases). Looked up from germline, CDR1 is SGHRS and CDR2 is YFSETQ. This CDR3 has 14 amino acids. Trimming shortened V by 4 bases and J by 9 bases, and 17 bases separated the two germline ends.

The CDR3, as DNA: TGTGCCAGCAGCCACCGGGCTAGCGGGACACAAGAGACCCAGTACTTC. Protein product: CASSHRASGTQETQYF. This chain joins TRBV5-6 and TRBJ2-5; 9 nucleotides align to TRBD2. Germline CDR1 is SGHDT and CDR2 is YYEEEE. The length of the CDR3 is 16 residues. J gave up 2 bases and V 4 bases, and 9 bases lay outside the gene matches.